This T cell receptor (beta chain) originates from a study of early T cells in non-severe SARS-CoV-2 infection. The CDR3 length is 13 residues. V dropped 0 bases and J dropped 5 bases, with 7 bases sitting between them. The germline gives CDR1 LGHNA, CDR2 YSLEER. Tagging with unique molecular identifiers was applied to individual cDNA molecules. From the 5' RACE reads, TCRdb called clonotypes with MiXCR, one entry per CDR3 protein. This table holds around 79,000 distinct CDR3 sequences, over 9% found once. This TCR derives from an adult who was a healthcare worker with PCR-confirmed SARS-CoV-2 infection or an uninfected control (not recorded which). The material sequenced was whole blood, taken at baseline. The chain links TRBV4-3 to TRBJ1-2, with D unresolved. CDR3 region: CASSQEKGYGYTF. The CDR3 DNA is TGCGCCAGCAGCCAAGAGAAAGGATATGGCTACACCTTC.